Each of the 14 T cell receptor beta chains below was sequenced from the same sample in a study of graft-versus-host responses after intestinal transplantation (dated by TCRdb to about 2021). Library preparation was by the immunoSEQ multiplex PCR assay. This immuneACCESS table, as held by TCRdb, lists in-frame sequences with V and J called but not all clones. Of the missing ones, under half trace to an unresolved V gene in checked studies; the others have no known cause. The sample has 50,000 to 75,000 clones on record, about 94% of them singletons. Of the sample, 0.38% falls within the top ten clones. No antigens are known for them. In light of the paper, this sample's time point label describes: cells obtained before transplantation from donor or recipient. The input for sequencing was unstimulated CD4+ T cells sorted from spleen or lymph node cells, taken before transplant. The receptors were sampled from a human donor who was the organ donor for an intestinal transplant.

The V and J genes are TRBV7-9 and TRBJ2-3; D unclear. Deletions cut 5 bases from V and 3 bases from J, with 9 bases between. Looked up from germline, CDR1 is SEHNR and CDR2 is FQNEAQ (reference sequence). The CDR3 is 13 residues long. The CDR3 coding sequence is TGTGCCAGCAGCCACGACTGGACAGATACGCAGTATTTT. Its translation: CASSHDWTDTQYF.

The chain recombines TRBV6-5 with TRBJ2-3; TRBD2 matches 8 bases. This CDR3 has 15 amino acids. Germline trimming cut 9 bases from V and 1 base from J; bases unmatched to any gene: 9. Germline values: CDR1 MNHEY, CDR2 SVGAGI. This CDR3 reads CASQGAGAGTDTQYF. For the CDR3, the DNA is TGTGCCAGTCAGGGAGCGGGGGCAGGCACAGATACGCAGTATTTT.

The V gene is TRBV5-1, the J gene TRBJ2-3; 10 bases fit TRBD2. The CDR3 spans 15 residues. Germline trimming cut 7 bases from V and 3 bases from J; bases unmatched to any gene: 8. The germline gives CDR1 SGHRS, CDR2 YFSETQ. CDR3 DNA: TGCGCCAGCGGCCACTCTAGCGGGGGTACAGATACGCAGTATTTT. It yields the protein CASGHSSGGTDTQYF.

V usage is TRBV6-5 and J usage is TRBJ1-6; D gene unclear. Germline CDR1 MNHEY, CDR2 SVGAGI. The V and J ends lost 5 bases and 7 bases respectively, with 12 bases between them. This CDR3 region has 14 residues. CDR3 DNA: TGTGCCAGCAGTAATGACGGGCGAAATTCACCCCTCCACTTT. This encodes CASSNDGRNSPLHF.

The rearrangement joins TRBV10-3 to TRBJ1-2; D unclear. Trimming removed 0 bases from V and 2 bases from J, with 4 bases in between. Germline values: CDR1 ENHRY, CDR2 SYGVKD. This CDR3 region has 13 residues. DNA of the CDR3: TGTGCCATCAGTGAGTCGGTGAACTATGGCTACACCTTC. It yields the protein CAISESVNYGYTF.

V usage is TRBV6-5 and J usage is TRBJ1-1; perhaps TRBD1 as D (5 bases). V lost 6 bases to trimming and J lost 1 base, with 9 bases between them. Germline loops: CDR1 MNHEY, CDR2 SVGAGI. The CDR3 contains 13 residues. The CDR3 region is CASRGVGNTEAFF. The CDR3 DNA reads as TGTGCCAGCAGGGGGGTGGGGAACACTGAAGCTTTCTTT.

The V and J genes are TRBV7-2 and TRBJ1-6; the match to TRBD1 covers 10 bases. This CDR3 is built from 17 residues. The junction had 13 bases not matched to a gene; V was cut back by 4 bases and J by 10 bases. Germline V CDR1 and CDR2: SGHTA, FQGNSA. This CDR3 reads CASSSSPRQGARSPLHF. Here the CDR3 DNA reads TGTGCCAGCAGCTCCTCACCTAGACAGGGGGCGAGGTCACCCCTCCACTTT.

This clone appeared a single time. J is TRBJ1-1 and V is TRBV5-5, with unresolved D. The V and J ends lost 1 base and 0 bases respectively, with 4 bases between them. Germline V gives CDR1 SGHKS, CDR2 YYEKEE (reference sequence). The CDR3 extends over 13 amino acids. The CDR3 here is CASSLIVNTEAFF. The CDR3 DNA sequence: TGTGCCAGCAGCTTGATCGTGAACACTGAAGCTTTCTTT.

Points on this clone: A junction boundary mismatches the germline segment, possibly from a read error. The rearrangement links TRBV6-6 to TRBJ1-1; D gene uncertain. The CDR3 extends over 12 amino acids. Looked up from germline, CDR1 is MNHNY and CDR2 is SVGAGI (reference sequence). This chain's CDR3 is CASSYGNAEAFF. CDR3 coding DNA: TGTGCCAGCAGTTACGGGAACGCTGAAGCTTTCTTT.

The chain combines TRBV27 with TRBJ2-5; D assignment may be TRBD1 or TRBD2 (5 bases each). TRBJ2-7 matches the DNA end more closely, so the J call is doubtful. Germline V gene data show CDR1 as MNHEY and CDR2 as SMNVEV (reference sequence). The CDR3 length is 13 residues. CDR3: CASSPGTVYEQYF. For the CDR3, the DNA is TGTGCCAGCAGTCCGGGGACGGTCTACGAGCAGTACTTC.

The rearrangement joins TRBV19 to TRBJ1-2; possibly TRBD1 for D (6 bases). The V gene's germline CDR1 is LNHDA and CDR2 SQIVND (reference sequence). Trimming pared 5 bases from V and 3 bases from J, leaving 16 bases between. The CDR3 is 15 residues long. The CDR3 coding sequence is TGTGCCAGTAGTCCCCGGTCAGGGGTGCACTATGGCTACACCTTC. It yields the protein CASSPRSGVHYGYTF.

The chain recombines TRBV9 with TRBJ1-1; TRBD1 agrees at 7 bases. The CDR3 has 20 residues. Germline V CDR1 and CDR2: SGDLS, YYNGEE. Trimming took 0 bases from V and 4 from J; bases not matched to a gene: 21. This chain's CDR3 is CASSVGQGVFSDRRGTEAFF. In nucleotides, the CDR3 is TGTGCCAGCAGCGTAGGACAGGGAGTCTTCAGCGACAGGCGGGGCACTGAAGCTTTCTTT.

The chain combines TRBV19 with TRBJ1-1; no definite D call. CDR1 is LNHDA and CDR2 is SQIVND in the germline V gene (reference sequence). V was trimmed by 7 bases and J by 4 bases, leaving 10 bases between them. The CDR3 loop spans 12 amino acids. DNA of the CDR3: TGTGCCAGTAATAACATTGGCACTGAAGCTTTCTTT. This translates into CASNNIGTEAFF. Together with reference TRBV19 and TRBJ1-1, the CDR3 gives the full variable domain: DGGITQSPKYLFRKEGQNVTLSCEQNLNHDAMYWYRQDPGQGLRLIYYSQIVNDFQKGDIAEGYSVSREKKESFPLTVTSAQKNPTAFYLCASNNIGTEAFFGQGTRLTVV.

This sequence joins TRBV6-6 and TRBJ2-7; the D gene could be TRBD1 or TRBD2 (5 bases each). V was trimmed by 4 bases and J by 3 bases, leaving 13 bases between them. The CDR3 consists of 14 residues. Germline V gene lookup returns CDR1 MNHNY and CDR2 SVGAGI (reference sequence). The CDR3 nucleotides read TGTGCCAGCAGTTCCGGGACCCCTAACTACGAGCAGTACTTC. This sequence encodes CASSSGTPNYEQYF.